The present T cell receptor (beta chain) was sequenced within a study of T cell responses to AZD1222 COVID-19 vaccine. Study findings and constraints: Elevations in Spike-specific TCR breadth and depth followed administration of two AZD1222 doses. Females made up more of the donors, who were largely white British, and clonal diversity may have come out too low.

V was clipped by 7 bases and J by 3 bases, with 16 bases between them. CDR1 and CDR2 from the germline V gene are LNHDA and SQIVND (reference sequence). The CDR3 contains 15 residues. The sample holds one count of this clone. Its antigen is not identified. The method was immunoSEQ multiplex PCR; TCRdb's version includes in-frame clones alone and lacks a portion of them. The table includes about 94,000 clones, 85% to 90% detected once. The TCR was taken from an adult in good health. This specimen was peripheral blood, taken on day 0 of AZD1222 vaccination. The chain recombines TRBV19 with TRBJ1-5, with D perhaps TRBD1 (6 bases). CDR3 coding DNA: TGTGCCAGTACCCCGACAGGAAGAAACAATCAGCCCCAGCATTTT. The encoded protein is CASTPTGRNNQPQHF.